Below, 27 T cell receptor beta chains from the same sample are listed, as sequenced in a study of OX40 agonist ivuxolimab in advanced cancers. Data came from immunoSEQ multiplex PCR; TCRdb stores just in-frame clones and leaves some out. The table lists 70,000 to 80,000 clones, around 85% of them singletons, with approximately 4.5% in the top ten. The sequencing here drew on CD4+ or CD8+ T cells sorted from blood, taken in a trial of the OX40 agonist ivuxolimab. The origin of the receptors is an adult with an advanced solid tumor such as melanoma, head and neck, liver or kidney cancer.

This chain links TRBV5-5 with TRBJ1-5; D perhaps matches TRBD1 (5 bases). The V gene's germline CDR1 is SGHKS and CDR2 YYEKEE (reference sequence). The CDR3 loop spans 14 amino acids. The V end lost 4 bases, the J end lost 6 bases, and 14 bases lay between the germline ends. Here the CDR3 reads CASSLGDVVQPQHF. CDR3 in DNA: TGTGCCAGCAGCCTCGGGGACGTAGTTCAGCCCCAGCATTTT. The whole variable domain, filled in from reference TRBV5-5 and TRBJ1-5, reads DAGVTQSPTHLIKTRGQQVTLRCSPISGHKSVSWYQQVLGQGPQFIFQYYEKEERGRGNFPDRFSARQFPNYSSELNVNALLLGDSALYLCASSLGDVVQPQHFGDGTRLSIL.

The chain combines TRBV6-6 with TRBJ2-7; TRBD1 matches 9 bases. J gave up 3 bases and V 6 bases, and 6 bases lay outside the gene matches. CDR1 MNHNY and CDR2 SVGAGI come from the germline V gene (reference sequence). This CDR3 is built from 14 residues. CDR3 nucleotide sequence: TGTGCCAGCAGCTTGGGACAGGGAAGCTACGAGCAGTACTTC. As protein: CASSLGQGSYEQYF.

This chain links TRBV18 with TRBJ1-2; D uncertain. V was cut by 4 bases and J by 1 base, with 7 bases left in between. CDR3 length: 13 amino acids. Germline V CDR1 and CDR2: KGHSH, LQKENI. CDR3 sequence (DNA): TGTGCCAGCTCACTCGGTGATAACTATGGCTACACCTTC. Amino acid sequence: CASSLGDNYGYTF.

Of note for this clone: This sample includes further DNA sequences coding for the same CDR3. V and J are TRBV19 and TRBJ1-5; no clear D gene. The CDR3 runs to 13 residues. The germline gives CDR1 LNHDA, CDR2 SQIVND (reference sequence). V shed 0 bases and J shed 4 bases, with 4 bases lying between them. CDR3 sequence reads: CASSIEGNQPQHF. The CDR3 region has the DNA TGTGCCAGTAGTATAGAAGGAAATCAGCCCCAGCATTTT.

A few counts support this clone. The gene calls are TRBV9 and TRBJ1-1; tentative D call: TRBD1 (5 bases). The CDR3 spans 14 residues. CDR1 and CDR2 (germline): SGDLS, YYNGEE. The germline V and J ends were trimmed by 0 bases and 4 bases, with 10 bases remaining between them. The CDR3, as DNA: TGTGCCAGCAGCGTAGGGTCTGGGACCACTGAAGCTTTCTTT. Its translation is CASSVGSGTTEAFF.

DNA of the CDR3: TGTGCCAGTAGTACATCAGGGGATAGCAATCAGCCCCAGCATTTT. Translated, it gives CASSTSGDSNQPQHF. The chain uses TRBV19 and TRBJ1-5, with D possibly matching TRBD1 (6 bases). This CDR3 has 15 residues. V was shortened by 4 bases and J by 0 bases, with 10 bases between the two germline ends. The V gene's germline CDR1 is LNHDA and CDR2 SQIVND (reference sequence).

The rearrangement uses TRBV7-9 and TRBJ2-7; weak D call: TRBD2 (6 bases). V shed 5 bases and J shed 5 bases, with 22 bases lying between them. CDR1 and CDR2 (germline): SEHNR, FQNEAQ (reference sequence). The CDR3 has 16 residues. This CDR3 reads CASSQGGVGGYHEQYF. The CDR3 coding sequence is TGTGCCAGCAGCCAAGGAGGAGTGGGAGGATACCACGAGCAGTACTTC.

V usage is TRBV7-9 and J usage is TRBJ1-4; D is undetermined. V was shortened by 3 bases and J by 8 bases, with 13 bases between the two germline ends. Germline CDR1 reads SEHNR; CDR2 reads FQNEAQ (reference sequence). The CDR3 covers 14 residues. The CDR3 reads CASSFGQAGEKLFF. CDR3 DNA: TGTGCCAGCAGCTTTGGGCAAGCGGGCGAAAAACTGTTTTTT.

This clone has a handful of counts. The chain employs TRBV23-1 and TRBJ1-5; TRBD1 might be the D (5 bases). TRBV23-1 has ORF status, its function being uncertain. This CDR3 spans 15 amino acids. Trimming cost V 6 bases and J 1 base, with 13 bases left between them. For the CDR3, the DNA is TGCGCCAGCAGCCAAGATTGGGACAGCAATCAGCCCCAGCATTTT. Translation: CASSQDWDSNQPQHF.

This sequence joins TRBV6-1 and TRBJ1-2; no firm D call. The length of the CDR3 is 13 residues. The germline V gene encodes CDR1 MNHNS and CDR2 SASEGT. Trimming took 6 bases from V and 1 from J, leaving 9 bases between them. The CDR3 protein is CASSLGINYGYTF. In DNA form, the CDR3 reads TGTGCCAGCAGCTTGGGTATTAACTATGGCTACACCTTC.

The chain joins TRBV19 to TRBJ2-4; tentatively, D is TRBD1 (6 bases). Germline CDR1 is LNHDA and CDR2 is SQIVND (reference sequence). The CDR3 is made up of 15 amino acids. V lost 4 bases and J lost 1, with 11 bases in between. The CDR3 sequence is CASSNPGQAKNIQYF. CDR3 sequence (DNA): TGTGCCAGTAGTAATCCTGGACAGGCCAAAAACATTCAGTACTTC.

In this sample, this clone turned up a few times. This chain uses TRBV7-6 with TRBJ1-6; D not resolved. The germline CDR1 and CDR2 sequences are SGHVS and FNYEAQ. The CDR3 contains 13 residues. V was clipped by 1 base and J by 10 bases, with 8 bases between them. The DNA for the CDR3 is TGTGCCAGCAGCTTAGAAAGGGCCTCACCCCTCCACTTT. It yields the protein CASSLERASPLHF.

CDR3 protein: CAISEHTAGNNSPLHF. The CDR3 region has the DNA TGTGCCATCAGTGAGCACACAGCAGGGAATAATTCACCCCTCCACTTT. J is TRBJ1-6 and V is TRBV10-3; TRBD1 might be the D (5 bases). Trimming pared 2 bases from V and 5 bases from J, leaving 13 bases between. The CDR3 totals 16 residues. Germline assignment: CDR1 ENHRY and CDR2 SYGVKD.

In nucleotides, the CDR3 is TGTGCCAGCAGCAAAAACAGCCTTAACTTC. Residues: CASSKNSLNF. V is TRBV21-1 and J is TRBJ2-5; TRBD1 is the table's D call and was not checked against the DNA. TRBV21-1 is deemed a pseudogene. This CDR3 region has 10 residues.

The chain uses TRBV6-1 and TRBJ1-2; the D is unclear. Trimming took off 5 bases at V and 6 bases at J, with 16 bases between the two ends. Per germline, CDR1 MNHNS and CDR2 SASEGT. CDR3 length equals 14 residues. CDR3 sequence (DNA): TGTGCCAGCAGTCACCTCCAAGGGATGGATGGCTACACCTTC. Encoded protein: CASSHLQGMDGYTF.

In DNA, the CDR3 is TGTGCCAGCAGCTTCTTCAGTTCAGGGGACCGTGAAAAACTGTTTTTT. As protein: CASSFFSSGDREKLFF. This sequence joins TRBV7-3 and TRBJ1-4, with D perhaps TRBD1 (6 bases). From germline, CDR1 is SGHTA and CDR2 FQGTGA. The CDR3 totals 16 residues. V lost 3 bases, J lost 7 bases, and 18 bases lay in between.

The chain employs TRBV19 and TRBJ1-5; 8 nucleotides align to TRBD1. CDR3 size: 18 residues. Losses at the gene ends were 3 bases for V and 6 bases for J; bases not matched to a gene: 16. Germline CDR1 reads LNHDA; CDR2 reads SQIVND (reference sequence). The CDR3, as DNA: TGTGCCAGTAGTATGTACTCCCCAGGGACAGGCGGTGGTCAGCCCCAGCATTTT. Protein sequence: CASSMYSPGTGGGQPQHF. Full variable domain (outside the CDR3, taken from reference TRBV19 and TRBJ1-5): DGGITQSPKYLFRKEGQNVTLSCEQNLNHDAMYWYRQDPGQGLRLIYYSQIVNDFQKGDIAEGYSVSREKKESFPLTVTSAQKNPTAFYLCASSMYSPGTGGGQPQHFGDGTRLSIL.

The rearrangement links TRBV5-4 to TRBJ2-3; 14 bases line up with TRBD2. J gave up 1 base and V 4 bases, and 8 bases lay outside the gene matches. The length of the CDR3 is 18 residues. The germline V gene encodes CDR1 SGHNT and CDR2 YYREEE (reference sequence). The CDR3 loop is CASSPGTSGSVGTDTQYF. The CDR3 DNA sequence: TGTGCCAGCAGCCCAGGGACTAGCGGGAGCGTGGGCACAGATACGCAGTATTTT.

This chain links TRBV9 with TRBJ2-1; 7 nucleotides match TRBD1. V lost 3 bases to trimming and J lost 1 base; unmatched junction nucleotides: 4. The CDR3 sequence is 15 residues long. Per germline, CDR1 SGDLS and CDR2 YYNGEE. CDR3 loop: CASSETGQSYNEQFF. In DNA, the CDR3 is TGTGCCAGCAGCGAGACGGGACAGTCCTACAATGAGCAGTTCTTC.

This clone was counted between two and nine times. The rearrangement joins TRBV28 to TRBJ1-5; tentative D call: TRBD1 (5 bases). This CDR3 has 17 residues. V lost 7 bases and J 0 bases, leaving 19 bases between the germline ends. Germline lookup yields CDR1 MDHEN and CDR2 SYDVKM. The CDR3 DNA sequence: TGTGCCAGCACCAGGGTTATCGAGCTGTATAGCAATCAGCCCCAGCATTTT. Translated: CASTRVIELYSNQPQHF.

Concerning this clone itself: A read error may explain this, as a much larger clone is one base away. The CDR3 region has the DNA TGTGCCAGCAGCGAGGGACTCTCCTACGAGCAGTACTTC. The encoded protein is CASSEGLSYEQYF. The genes are TRBV2 and TRBJ2-7; possibly TRBD2 for D (6 bases). The V and J ends lost 6 bases and 0 bases respectively, with 9 bases between them. The CDR3 covers 13 residues. CDR1 SNHLY and CDR2 FYNNEI come from the germline V gene. Variable domain in full (rest from reference TRBV2 and TRBJ2-7): EPEVTQTPSHQVTQMGQEVILRCVPISNHLYFYWYRQILGQKVEFLVSFYNNEISEKSEIFDDQFSVERPDGSNFTLKIRSTKLEDSAMYFCASSEGLSYEQYFGPGTRLTVT.

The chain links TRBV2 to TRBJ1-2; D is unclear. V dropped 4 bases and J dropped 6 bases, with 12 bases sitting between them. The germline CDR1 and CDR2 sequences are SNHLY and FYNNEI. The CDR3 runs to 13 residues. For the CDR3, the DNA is TGTGCCAGCAGTGTCGTAAGGGATGATGGCTACACCTTC. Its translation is CASSVVRDDGYTF.

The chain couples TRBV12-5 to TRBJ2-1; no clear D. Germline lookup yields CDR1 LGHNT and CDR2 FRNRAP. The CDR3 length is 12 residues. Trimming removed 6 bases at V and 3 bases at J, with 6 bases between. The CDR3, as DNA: TGTGCTAGTGGCTCGGGCTACAATGAGCAGTTCTTC. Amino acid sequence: CASGSGYNEQFF.

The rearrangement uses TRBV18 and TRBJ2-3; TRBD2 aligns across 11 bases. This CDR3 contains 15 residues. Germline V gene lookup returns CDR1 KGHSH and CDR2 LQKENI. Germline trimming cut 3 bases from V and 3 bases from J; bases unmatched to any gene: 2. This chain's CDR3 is CASSPRTSGTDTQYF. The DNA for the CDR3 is TGTGCCAGCTCACCTAGGACTAGCGGGACAGATACGCAGTATTTT.

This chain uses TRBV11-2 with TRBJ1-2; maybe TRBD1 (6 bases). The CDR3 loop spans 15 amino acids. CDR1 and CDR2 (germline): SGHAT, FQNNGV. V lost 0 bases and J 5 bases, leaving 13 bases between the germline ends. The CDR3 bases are TGTGCCAGCAGCTTAGAGGGGGCGGGGTATTATGGCTACACCTTC. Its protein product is CASSLEGAGYYGYTF.

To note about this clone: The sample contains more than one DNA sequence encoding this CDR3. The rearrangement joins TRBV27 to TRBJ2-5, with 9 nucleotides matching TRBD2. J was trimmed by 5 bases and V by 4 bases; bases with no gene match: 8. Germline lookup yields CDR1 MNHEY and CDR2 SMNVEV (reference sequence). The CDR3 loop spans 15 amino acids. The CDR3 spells CASSSGGGVQETQYF. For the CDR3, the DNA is TGTGCCAGCAGTTCGGGCGGGGGGGTCCAGGAGACCCAGTACTTC.

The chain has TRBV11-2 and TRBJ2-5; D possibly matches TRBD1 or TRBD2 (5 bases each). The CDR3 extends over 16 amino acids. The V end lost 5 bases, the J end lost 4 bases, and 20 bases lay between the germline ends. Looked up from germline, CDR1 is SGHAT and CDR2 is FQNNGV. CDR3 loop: CASSPRGTRLGETQYF. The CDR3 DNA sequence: TGTGCCAGCAGCCCACGGGGCACCCGCCTCGGAGAGACCCAGTACTTC.